These 11 T cell receptor beta chains originate from one sample sequenced in a study of CD8 T cells in ankylosing spondylitis. Via MiXCR, TCRdb re-called the 5' RACE reads, giving one row per CDR3 protein. The sample yields a few hundred thousand distinct CDR3 sequences, less than 25% seen once. The specimen sequenced was blood, either unsorted or a sorted T cell fraction (not recorded which). The source is a female donor with ankylosing spondylitis or in good health (not recorded which).

This clonotype was seen more than once but under ten times. This chain uses TRBV5-5 with TRBJ1-1; a weak D match, TRBD1 (5 bases). The CDR3 is 17 residues long. CDR1 SGHKS and CDR2 YYEKEE come from the germline V gene (reference sequence). The V and J ends lost 3 bases and 0 bases respectively, with 18 bases between them. The CDR3 bases are TGTGCCAGCAGCTCCGCCGGGGCAGCACCCTTGAACACTGAAGCTTTCTTT. Protein product: CASSSAGAAPLNTEAFF.

V usage is TRBV11-2 and J usage is TRBJ1-1, with D unclear. The CDR3 length is 18 residues. Trimming cost V 1 base and J 4 bases, with 22 bases left between them. The germline V gene encodes CDR1 SGHAT and CDR2 FQNNGV. CDR3 DNA: TGTGCCAGCAGCTTAGGAGGTTCTGGGTCCTCTTGGGGCACTGAAGCTTTCTTT. It specifies CASSLGGSGSSWGTEAFF.

The rearrangement joins TRBV7-6 to TRBJ2-3, with D possibly being TRBD1 (6 bases). CDR3 length: 16 amino acids. Germline lookup yields CDR1 SGHVS and CDR2 FNYEAQ. The V and J ends lost 2 bases and 4 bases respectively, with 16 bases between them. The DNA for the CDR3 is TGTGCCAGCAGCTTATCACCCACTGAGGGGGCAGATACGCAGTATTTT. This sequence encodes CASSLSPTEGADTQYF.

This rearrangement joins TRBV20-1 to TRBJ2-1; 10 nucleotides line up with TRBD2. Losses at the gene ends were 5 bases for V and 4 bases for J; bases not matched to a gene: 5. The length of the CDR3 is 14 residues. Germline V CDR1 and CDR2: DFQATT, SNEGSKA (reference sequence). The CDR3 reads CSAVRTSGYNEQFF. CDR3 nucleotides: TGCAGTGCTGTTCGGACTAGCGGTTACAATGAGCAGTTCTTC.

This chain links TRBV20-1 with TRBJ2-7, with 8 bases fitting TRBD1. The CDR3 contains 13 residues. CDR1 and CDR2 from the germline V gene are DFQATT and SNEGSKA (reference sequence). V gave up 5 bases and J gave up 3 bases; unmatched junction bases: 6. The CDR3 nucleotides are TGCAGTGCTCACAGGGGGGTAAGCTACGAGCAGTACTTC. It codes for CSAHRGVSYEQYF.

The chain recombines TRBV5-6 with TRBJ2-1; D ambiguous. The V gene's germline CDR1 is SGHDT and CDR2 YYEEEE. Between the trimmed V and J ends, which lost 0 bases and 0 bases, there was a span of 10 bases. CDR3 size: 16 residues. The CDR3 DNA reads TGTGCCAGCAGCTTGGAGGGATACAGCTCCTACAATGAGCAGTTCTTC. Translation gives CASSLEGYSSYNEQFF.

The chain recombines TRBV24-1 with TRBJ2-1, with 12 bases fitting TRBD2. CDR3 length equals 18 residues. V trimming: 8 bases; J trimming: 3 bases; junction bases outside the gene matches: 13. Germline-derived CDR1 and CDR2 are KGHDR and SFDVKD. The CDR3 loop reads CATNHLAGGDWVYNEQFF. The CDR3 DNA is TGTGCCACCAATCACCTAGCGGGAGGGGACTGGGTCTACAATGAGCAGTTCTTC.

The V call is TRBV10-3, the J call TRBJ1-1; possible D gene TRBD1, 6 bases. Between the trimmed V and J ends, which lost 11 bases and 3 bases, there was a span of 16 bases. CDR3 length: 13 residues. Germline V gene lookup returns CDR1 ENHRY and CDR2 SYGVKD. The CDR3 DNA is TGTGCCGCCCGCAGGGGAACTGACACTGAAGCTTTCTTT. Translating gives CAARRGTDTEAFF.

This clonotype turned up a few times. The rearrangement links TRBV28 to TRBJ2-7; 7 positions match TRBD1. The germline V gene has CDR1 MDHEN and CDR2 SYDVKM. The V gene end was trimmed by 6 bases and the J gene end by 3 bases; junction bases not matched to a gene: 8. The CDR3 covers 14 residues. The DNA for the CDR3 is TGTGCCAGCAGCCAAACAGGGGACATCTACGAGCAGTACTTC. This codes for CASSQTGDIYEQYF.

The chain employs TRBV7-6 and TRBJ2-7; D unresolved. The ends were cut back, 5 bases at V and 3 bases at J, with 14 bases in the middle. Germline CDR1 is SGHVS and CDR2 is FNYEAQ. The CDR3 sequence is 14 residues long. The CDR3 sequence: CASSLHPGDYEQYF. In nucleotides, the CDR3 is TGTGCCAGCAGCCTCCACCCCGGCGACTACGAGCAGTACTTC.

This clonotype was seen a handful of times. This chain connects TRBV7-2 to TRBJ2-2, with TRBD1 matching 10 bases. The CDR3 totals 16 residues. Germline CDR1 reads SGHTA; CDR2 reads FQGNSA. Germline trimming cut 4 bases from V and 8 bases from J; bases unmatched to any gene: 10. The CDR3 loop is CASSSVPGQGIGELFF. In DNA form, the CDR3 reads TGTGCCAGCAGCTCCGTTCCGGGACAGGGGATAGGGGAGCTGTTTTTT.